One TCR beta chain is described in this entry. This clonotype was detected ten times or more. Its antigen has not been determined. No much larger clone exists at a distance of one base, and base qualities are not known. Library construction relied on 5' RACE. Instrument on record: Illumina HiSeq 2000. A universal primer binding site was introduced by template switching, and a unique molecular identifier was present in the final cDNA, enabling accurate counting of TCR cDNA molecules. Specific primers in the conserved constant-segment region were used to synthesize first-strand cDNA for the TCR alpha and beta chains. To control for contamination, every cDNA library was double barcoded, receiving both a SMART-Mk sample barcode and Illumina barcodes. Two successive PCR steps introduced TruSeq adapter sequences along with Illumina sample barcodes. The Illumina HiSeq platform was used with custom primers to sequence TCR alpha and beta cDNA libraries. In the original analysis: Unique molecular identifiers were extracted from raw reads with MiGEC, and CDR3 positions were determined with MiXCR. For each individual, recombination models were inferred using an EM algorithm with the repgenHMM and IGoR tools. Shared clonotypes were analyzed with the tcR package in R, and sharing was normalized by the product of cloneset sizes. To study raw recombination without the effects of thymic and clonal selection, out-of-frame nonproductive sequences were analyzed. TCRdb trimmed the raw reads at Q25, called clones with MiXCR and kept productive beta chains. Rows with one shared CDR3 protein collapse into an entry with the most common genes and DNA. These V and J calls are TCRdb output, not the study's own analysis. The table for this sample lists hundreds of thousands of distinct CDR3 sequences; around 7% of them were counted only once. Roughly 3.6% of the sample is taken by the ten largest.

The data were obtained in a study of identical twins (dated by TCRdb to 2016 to 2018). About the investigation overall: TCR alpha and beta repertoires from monozygotic twins, unrelated adults of various ages and cord blood were deep-sequenced to test whether fetal clonotypes persist. To rule out contamination, the twin experiments were replicated at different times with different library preparation protocols. Study-level results and caveats: Compared with coincidental sharing between unrelated individuals, out-of-frame TCR alpha sequences shared between twins had an excess of sequences with low generation probability. Zero-insertion analyses could be partly confounded by invariant T cells such as MAIT and iNKT, though diverse VJ usage argued against such confounding for most clonotypes. Fewer insertions were carried by abundant cord blood beta clonotypes, a similar but weaker trend appeared in young adult naive repertoires, and no such trend appeared in memory repertoires. Because the same donors could not be followed over many years, conclusions were based on cross-sectional statistical analysis. In beta out-of-frame sequences, excess twin sharing was weaker, because having fewer shared sequences lowered the signal-to-noise ratio. In monozygotic twins, recombination models systematically underestimated out-of-frame TCR alpha sharing, but the models matched the sharing seen between unrelated individuals.

Every donor was a healthy Caucasian. The twin cohort consisted of three pairs of female monozygotic twins, all aged about 18 to 29 years. Using Miltenyi CD45RO+ enrichment and human naive T-cell isolation kits, memory (CD45RO+) and naive T cells were isolated from PBMC. Counted from cysteine to phenylalanine, this CDR3 has 13 amino acids. Only CDR3 DNA is held: 39 bases, read in frame from base 1. For CDR1 and CDR2, the germline V gene (reference sequence) lists DFQATT and SNEGSKA. The trim is 4 bases for V and 4 bases for J, with a gap of 11 bases between the germline ends. The same sample was also studied in work on yellow fever vaccine responses in identical twins. Reported in the second study: According to the authors, in identical twins the way T cells responded to vaccination appeared partly convergent and partly personalized. Focusing on identical twins, the study followed the T cell clones that responded to the vaccine, and did so with precision.

The V gene is TRBV20-1 and the J gene is TRBJ2-1; the D gene cannot be named for sure. The specimen was memory (CD45RO+) T cells sorted from blood. The sample's cell subset or site label, in plain terms: CD45RO+ enriched T cells. This sequence originates from a woman between 18 and 29 years old in good health. The nucleotides read TGCAGTGCTAATCCCGGACGTTACAATGAGCAGTTCTTC. Its protein is CSANPGRYNEQFF.